The clone carrying this TCR beta chain was counted between two and nine times. Its specificity is not known. The PCR was carried out with 60 Vbeta primers and 13 Jbeta primers. TCRdb's table, derived via immunoSEQ multiplex PCR, lists solely in-frame clones and lacks some. This sample has fewer than 200,000 clones, with around 90% found just once. These data originate in a study of cytomegalovirus exposure and HLA in healthy donors. Study summary: Assignment to the Caucasian-associated ancestry cluster applied to roughly 80% of the 300 to 500 genotyped donors.

CDR1 MNHEY and CDR2 SMNVEV come from the germline V gene (reference sequence). V gave up 6 bases and J gave up 4 bases, with 16 bases separating them. CDR3 length equals 14 residues. Study-level points and caveats: Whilst most TCR sequences proved rare, a subset of public TCRs occurred across many donors. Later analysis associated a missense DCLRE1C variant with TCR beta V- and J-gene trimming. Among the most significant clusters, several appeared linked to common viral pathogens in a later analysis.

V and J are TRBV27 and TRBJ2-7; tentative D call: TRBD2 (5 bases). The TCR comes from a young woman in good health and CMV-seronegative. The specimen sequenced was PBMCs. CDR3 loop: CASRGVASGYEQYF. DNA for the CDR3: TGTGCCAGCAGGGGAGTGGCGTCCGGTTACGAGCAGTACTTC.